This T cell receptor (beta chain) was retrieved from a study of low-dose radiotherapy and immunotherapy resistance in tumors. The overall study: 1 Gy per fraction was delivered to Cohort 2 every two weeks, for 13 Gy total over 26 weeks.

Noted time point: after trial treatment. Treatment of the sample: LDRT plus nivolumab, ipilimumab, low-dose cyclophosphamide and aspirin (RACIN trial). In the RACIN dose-escalation trial, donors got nivolumab plus ipilimumab with aspirin, cyclophosphamide and radiotherapy. Eligibility was restricted to patients presenting with advanced solid tumors that lacked tumor-infiltrating lymphocytes. Between the trimmed V and J ends, which lost 4 bases and 1 base, there was a span of 16 bases. The CDR3 extends over 16 amino acids. Per the germline V gene, CDR1 is SGHRS and CDR2 is YFSETQ. First-strand cDNA relied on TRAV- and TRBV-specific primers spanning alpha and beta chains. The authors amplified TCRs for around 20 PCR cycles with a constant-region primer and a V-primer adapter. TCRdb used MiXCR to reprocess the reads, holding one entry per CDR3 protein. Of fewer than 110,000 distinct CDR3 sequences in the sample, roughly 20% are singletons; the top ten hold 4.1%.

The table lists this clonotype with many counts. Sequences were derived from PBMCs, sampled after low-dose radiotherapy plus immunotherapy. This sequence originates from a male donor with prostate cancer. The chain combines TRBV5-1 with TRBJ2-3, with a possible D match to TRBD2 (6 bases). Here the CDR3 DNA reads TGCGCCAGCAGCCGCCTAGCGCAGACCCGCACAGATACGCAGTATTTT. This translates into CASSRLAQTRTDTQYF.